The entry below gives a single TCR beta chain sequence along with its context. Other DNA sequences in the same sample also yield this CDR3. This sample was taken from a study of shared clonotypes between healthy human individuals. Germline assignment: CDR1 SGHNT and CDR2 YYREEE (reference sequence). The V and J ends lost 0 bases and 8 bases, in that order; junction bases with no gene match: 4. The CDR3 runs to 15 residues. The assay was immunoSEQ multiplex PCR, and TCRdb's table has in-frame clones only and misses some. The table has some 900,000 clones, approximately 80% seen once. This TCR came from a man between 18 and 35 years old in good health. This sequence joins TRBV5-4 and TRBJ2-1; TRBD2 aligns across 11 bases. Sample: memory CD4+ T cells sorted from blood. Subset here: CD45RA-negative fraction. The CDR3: CASSLGLAGGYEQFF. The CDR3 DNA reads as TGTGCCAGCAGCTTGGGCCTAGCGGGGGGCTATGAGCAGTTCTTC.